These T cell receptor beta chains were read from a single sample in a study of shared clonotypes between healthy human individuals. The repertoire was sequenced with immunoSEQ multiplex PCR; TCRdb's copy has only in-frame clones and lacks some. This table holds roughly 1 million clones, about four fifths found once. Sequenced material: memory CD4+ T cells from PBMCs. The receptor source for this set is a man younger than 35 in good health. Some clones in this sample may be carry-over from other donors' samples. Both conserved end residues are part of each CDR3. Each record gives: CDR3 length, V gene, CDR3 protein.

12,TRBV5-1,CASSLVRDEQFF
15,TRBV18,CASSGPAGGADTQYF
11,TRBV20-1,CSATGQLEAFF
13,TRBV4-3,CASSYGAANIQYF
17,TRBV4-1,CASSQDSRPRNTGELFF
15,TRBV7-3,CASRAGTTLTGELFF
16,TRBV4-1,CAARPAAGGGNTEAFF
14,TRBV27,CASSLRTGYYEQYF
15,TRBV7-3,CASSPRGGPVAGQFF
18,TRBV11-3,CASSPGQGQREDFNEQYF
13,TRBV7-2,CASSLAPTTKQYF
12,TRBV11-2,CASSLEPPEQYF
16,TRBV5-1,CASSLTTGASGNTIYF
16,TRBV11-2,CASSLLGSGNTGELFF
15,TRBV28,CASSSHRGLRYEQYF
14,TRBV25-1,CASSELGVSYEQYF
13,TRBV5-1,CASSFLGGHEQFF
16,TRBV9,CASSGGPRTGGREQYF
18,TRBV5-1,CASSLGVIADATNEKLFF
14,TRBV5-1,CASSPRDVTGELFF
13,TRBV18,CASSPRGDTEAFF
14,TRBV28,CASSLPRDTGELFF